Detailed here is one TCR beta chain. This clone has just a few counts. Its recognized antigen is unknown. The sample holds no much larger clone one base away, and base qualities are not on file. The sample belongs to a study of cytomegalovirus exposure and HLA in healthy donors (dated by TCRdb to about 2017). Notes on the research overall: An earlier analysis of 587 of the donors reported 276 Gb of sequence data and 90 million to 120 million unique TCR beta sequences obtained from some 170 million T cells. Roughly 300 gigabases of sequencing data and around 80 million unique TCR sequences made up an early release that covered nearly 650 HLA-typed donors. The genetic ancestry cluster associated with self-reported Caucasian donors included 81% of the 398 genotyped donors. The study aimed to test whether signatures of past pathogen exposure could be identified by cataloging public T cell receptors. Using immunosequencing, the study profiled T cell repertoires from about 610 subjects and related those repertoires to cytomegalovirus serostatus. Along with the approximately 700-subject first cohort, a separate validation cohort of more than 90 different subjects was used. To predict cytomegalovirus infection status, the study combined high-throughput TCR immunosequencing, statistical association of individual TCRs with disease status, and machine learning. In a later analysis, previously published TCR beta repertoires from several hundred donors were re-analyzed and high-resolution HLA genotyping was added so that TCR occurrence patterns could be studied. The later analysis used no new phenotypic data to find candidate immune exposures, relying instead on TCR beta sequences and their occurrence across donors. To decide whether each TCR beta V gene segment behaved as functional or pseudogenic, an earlier analysis of approximately 590 of the donors relied on high-throughput TCR beta sequencing. Donor age, sex, ethnicity and CMV serostatus were collected together with the repertoire data. Genome-wide SNP genotypes for about 60% of the 666 donors were used in a later genetic analysis, which treated that subset as a discovery cohort. All discovery cohort repertoires had been generated using a single sequencing platform. HLA typing included class I and class II loci at four-digit resolution. The number of donors typed differed by locus, with 629-630 for A, B, C, DRB1 and DQB1, more than 500 for DQA1, approximately 570 for DPA1, and 472 for DPB1. Five DR-DQ haplotypes were handled as single units for association and clustering, since linkage in the cohort was strong. Across 398 genotyped donors of the cohort, an average of roughly 250,000 unique TCR beta nucleotide sequences per donor were sequenced, and 15% to 20% of those sequences were non-productive.

The cohort was made up of roughly 670 healthy bone marrow donors. Cohort members were all nominally healthy when sampled, although unrecorded immune exposures were likely present. The donor tested CMV seronegative and was one of the 352 seronegative cohort members. A peripheral blood sample was collected from each donor, and TCR beta sequencing was performed on peripheral blood mononuclear cells. Genomic DNA extraction from the blood cell samples was performed with the Qiagen DNeasy Blood Extraction Kit. On the study overall, not on this receptor specifically: CMV serostatus was the only immune exposure information available for the cohort. The study listed 150 to 200 TCR beta chains as associated with cytomegalovirus. According to a later analysis, parvovirus B19, influenza, CMV and Epstein-Barr virus appeared linked to several top co-occurrence clusters. Because HLA typing was unavailable for some donors at each locus, only the typed subset was used in association tests. Strong co-occurrence of HLA alleles, especially DR and DQ, made assigning TCR associations to individual alleles difficult. It was suggested by the authors that the approach could potentially be generalized to other disease states and immunological phenotypes. Linkage disequilibrium might explain the correlated functional status among segregating V segments, but an unknown experimental factor could not be excluded. Sequencing depth was assumed to be roughly uniform across donors in the presence/absence analyses, though that assumption may not hold. In both the original and validation cohorts, the classifier was reported to diagnose cytomegalovirus status with high specificity and sensitivity. A later genetic analysis reported fewer N-insertions in productive TCRs among donors in an Asian-associated ancestry cluster than the roughly 690-donor mean. Some IMGT-functional V segments, including TRBV6-2 and TRBV6-3, could not be distinguished by the 87-base-pair reads and were therefore excluded. A further reported finding was that TCR beta sequences accurately predicted the HLA-A and HLA-B alleles for most subjects in the first cohort. According to a later analysis, TCR association rates differed among HLA loci, with DRB1 alleles showing the most associated TCRs and HLA-C alleles showing the fewest. In a later analysis, some 17,000 TCR beta sequences were associated with specific HLA alleles at a false discovery rate of 0.05. Most CMV-associated TCR beta chains appeared to be HLA-restricted in a later analysis, and the HLA associations seemed to be driven largely by CMV exposure. In a later genetic analysis, a missense DCLRE1C variant was associated with V-gene and J-gene trimming of TCR beta chains, and the association was replicated in an independent cohort. Most TCR sequences were observed very rarely across donors, whereas some public TCRs were present in many individuals. A group of highly shared sequence variants was considered likely to be a technical artifact of the sequencing pipeline. About 17 rarely observed V segments, including chromosome 9 orphons, were excluded from the earlier analysis of 550 to 700 of the donors because counts were too low. An earlier analysis of approximately 600 of the donors showed that most TCR beta V segments appeared in productive rearrangements either about 87% or about 30% of the time, which broadly matched IMGT annotations. A few of the identified cytomegalovirus-associated TCR beta chains were confirmed in vitro to be specific for cytomegalovirus antigens. In a later analysis, HLA-associated TCR beta chains were found to be more clonally expanded and to have lower generation probabilities than equally common non-associated chains. The cohort was sequenced for TCR beta chains only, and without alpha or paired-chain data the features that could be detected were limited.

V is pruned by 4 bases and J by 4 bases, leaving 6 bases of the junction without a gene match. The CDR3 goes from the cysteine to the phenylalanine over 14 residues. Only CDR3 DNA remains: 42 bases, in frame from the first base. The CDR1 and CDR2 encoded by the germline V gene are SGHRS and YFSETQ. The receptor library was made with the immunoSEQ multiplex PCR assay. A mixture of 60 forward primers for TCR Vbeta segments and 13 reverse primers for TCR Jbeta segments was used in the multiplex PCR. The CDR3 region of rearranged TCR beta genes was amplified from genomic DNA by a multiplex PCR assay. The Illumina HiSeq System was used to sequence the amplified TCR beta libraries as 87-base-pair reads. Per the authors' processing: A later analysis tallied roughly 80 million unique TCR beta chains across the 666 repertoires, and about 10 million of those chains were shared by two or more donors. Raw reads were error-corrected and collapsed into unique sequences by a nearest-neighbor algorithm in which closely related sequences were merged to remove PCR and sequencing errors. To assign V, D and J gene segments, CDR3 sequences were aligned to IMGT reference sequences. Each retained sequence needed at least a six-nucleotide match to both a V gene segment and a J gene segment. A rearrangement was called productive if the CDR3 had no stop codons and remained in frame with V and J, and every other rearrangement was called non-productive. Following IMGT convention, CDR3 was defined as the stretch from the second conserved V-encoded cysteine to the conserved J-encoded phenylalanine. The earlier analysis of about 590 of the donors excluded sequences that lacked an unambiguous match to a single V gene segment. An earlier analysis of a few hundred of the donors called V segments functional above 56.7% productive rearrangements and segregating when the between-donor standard deviation exceeded 5%. A statistical classification framework was developed to diagnose cytomegalovirus status using the catalog of TCR beta chain sequences. V and J gene assignment, in a later analysis, came from comparing TCR nucleotide sequences with IMGT/GENE-DB human TR gene sequences. In a later analysis, CDR3 sequences and most-parsimonious VDJ recombination scenarios were assigned using the TCRdist pipeline. A later analysis defined each TCR beta chain by its CDR3 amino acid sequence plus V-gene family, and excluded reads lacking a unique V-gene family. As a way to deal with suspected cross-contamination and a sequencing artifact, a later analysis dropped under 600 nucleotide sequences that were highly shared and had low generation probability. A later analysis calculated a clonal expansion index for each public chain from normalized within-repertoire ranks of inferred template counts. In a later analysis, generation probabilities were computed with a VDJ recombination model fitted to out-of-frame rearrangements, and the resulting probabilities were checked against IGoR. In a later analysis, TCR-TCR, TCR-HLA and TCR-CMV co-occurrence was scored with hypergeometric tests, and a repertoire-size bias correction was applied to TCR pairs. False discovery rates were estimated in a later analysis by permuting HLA or CMV assignments 20 times. A later analysis grouped co-occurring TCRs with DBSCAN, adding TCRdist sequence similarity when clustering within HLA-allele-positive subsets. For co-occurrence clustering, repertoires with fewer than 30,000 or more than 120,000 public chains were excluded, along with roughly 5 repertoires with anomalous nucleotide sharing. As stored in TCRdb, this immuneACCESS dataset retains in-frame rearrangements with V and J assigned. A fraction of the clones does not appear; measured against another copy, unresolved V genes explain less than half of the discrepancy, and the remainder lacks a known reason. V and J calls and clone size are given by that table; D and trimming were obtained from the DNA. This sample gives some 30,000 clones in total; roughly 44% of them show up just once. About 2% of the sample comes from the top ten.

Sequenced input: PBMCs. The receptor's source is a woman aged 50 to 65 in good health and CMV-seronegative. The V and J segments used are TRBV5-1 and TRBJ1-1; 8 central nucleotides agree with TRBD1. Read as DNA, the sequence is TGCGCCAGCAGCGGTGGGACAGGAGGCACTGAAGCTTTCTTT. Translation gives CASSGGTGGTEAFF.